This TCR beta chain was retrieved from a study of blood T cell repertoires in COVID-19. At the level of the study: Collection of acute and convalescent COVID-19 samples took place in the United States, Italy and Spain. PBMCs, B-cell-depleted T cells, or T cells were the source of the cDNA or gDNA that made up the material.

Sequencing was performed with immunoSEQ multiplex PCR; in TCRdb, only in-frame clones are kept and a portion is missing. There are about 140,000 clones in the sample; 75% to 85% occur only once, and roughly 4% lies in the top ten. The CDR3 covers 15 residues. The V segment lost 6 bases and the J segment 4 bases; nucleotides outside the gene matches: 10. The germline CDR1 and CDR2 sequences are MNHEY and SMNVEV (reference sequence). This clone was seen more than once but under ten times. The receptor's source is a woman at least 80 years old with acute or convalescent COVID-19. The rearrangement joins TRBV27 to TRBJ2-7; 9 bases map to TRBD1. The sequenced material came from peripheral blood. The CDR3 nucleotides read TGTGCCAGCAGCCTGCACCGGACAGGGGTATACGAGCAGTACTTC. Its protein product is CASSLHRTGVYEQYF.